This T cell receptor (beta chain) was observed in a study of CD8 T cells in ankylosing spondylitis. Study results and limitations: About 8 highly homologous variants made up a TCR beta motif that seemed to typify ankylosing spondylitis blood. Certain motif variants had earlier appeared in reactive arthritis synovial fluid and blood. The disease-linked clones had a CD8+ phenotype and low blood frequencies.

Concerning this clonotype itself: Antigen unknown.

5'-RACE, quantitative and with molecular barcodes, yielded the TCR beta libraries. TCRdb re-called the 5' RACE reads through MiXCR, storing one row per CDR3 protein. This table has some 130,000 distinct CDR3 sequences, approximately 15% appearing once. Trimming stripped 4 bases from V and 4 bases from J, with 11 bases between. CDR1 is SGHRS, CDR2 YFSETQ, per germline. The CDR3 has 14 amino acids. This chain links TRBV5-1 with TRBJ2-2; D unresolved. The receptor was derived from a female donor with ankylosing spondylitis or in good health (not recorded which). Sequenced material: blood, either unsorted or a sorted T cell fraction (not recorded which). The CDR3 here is CASSPLRGTGELFF. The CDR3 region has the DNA TGCGCCAGCAGCCCTTTGCGAGGCACCGGGGAGCTGTTTTTT.